What follows are 24 T cell receptor beta chains derived from one specimen sequenced in a study of tissue T cells after allogeneic stem cell transplantation. The table came from immunoSEQ multiplex PCR; TCRdb's copy has only in-frame clones and leaves some out. The sample contains nearly 50,000 clones, around 69% of which appear only once. The sample consisted of sorted cells pooled from one or two spleens. These receptors were obtained from a pool of C57BL/6 mice in good health.

There are a few counts of this clone. The genes are named according to mouse. The read gets to within 1 residue of the CDR3 end, and the germline J gene fills in the rest. The rearrangement links TRBV5 to TRBJ2-3, with 9 bases lining up with TRBD2. Per germline, CDR1 LGHNA and CDR2 YNLKQL (reference sequence). Trimming took 4 bases from V and 1 from J; bases not matched to a gene: 6. This CDR3 is 16 amino acids long. This CDR3 is CASSLLGGLGAETLYF. The part of the CDR3 DNA that was read is TGTGCCAGCAGCCTACTGGGGGGTTTGGGTGCAGAAACGCTGTAT.

This clone came up once. Mouse germline and gene names are used. The DNA ends 1 residue before the CDR3 does, and the rest of the CDR3 is filled in from the germline J gene. This sequence joins TRBV4 and TRBJ2-3; possible D gene TRBD2, 6 bases. V was clipped by 6 bases and J by 3 bases, with 13 bases between them. Germline values: CDR1 LGHDT, CDR2 YNNKQL (reference sequence). This CDR3 contains 14 residues. CDR3 DNA, as far as it was read: TGTGCCAGCAGGGCCGACTGGTGGGCAGAAACGCTGTAT. The encoded protein is CASRADWWAETLY. The complete CDR3 reads CASRADWWAETLYF.

On this clone itself: Gene labels here are mouse ones. The CDR3 goes on 1 residue after the read ends, and that part is filled in from the germline J gene. The rearrangement links TRBV16 to TRBJ2-3, with 10 bases matching TRBD2. The CDR3 sequence is 15 residues long. Looked up from germline, CDR1 is SGHSA and CDR2 is FRNQAP. V lost 5 bases, J lost 1 base, and 3 bases stayed unmatched. The part of the CDR3 DNA that was read is TGTGCAAGCAGCCGGGACTGGGGTGGTGCAGAAACGCTGTAT. This codes for CASSRDWGGAETLY. The whole CDR3 region reads CASSRDWGGAETLYF.

For this clone: The germline and genes are mouse ones. The missing CDR3 end, 1 residue past where the read stops, is filled in from the germline J gene. Distinct nucleotide sequences in the sample also encode this CDR3. This sequence joins TRBV16 and TRBJ1-1, with D uncertain. The ends were cut back, 1 base at V and 5 bases at J, with 2 bases in the middle. The CDR3 has 11 amino acids. The V gene's germline CDR1 is SGHSA and CDR2 FRNQAP. The CDR3 loop is CASSLGTEVFF. The CDR3 DNA, read in part, is TGTGCAAGCAGCTTAGGGACAGAAGTCTTC.

As to this clone: The gene names here belong to mouse. The read ends 1 residue early relative to the CDR3; the germline J gene fills the gap. In the same sample, other DNA sequences code for this CDR3. The chain employs TRBV20 and TRBJ2-3, with no clear D. CDR1 is GFQATS, CDR2 STVNSAI, per germline. This CDR3 has 12 amino acids. V gave up 6 bases and J gave up 0 bases, with 7 bases separating them. CDR3 DNA (partial): TGTGGTGCCAAACAGAGTGCAGAAACGCTGTAT. Amino acid sequence: CGAKQSAETLY. The complete CDR3 reads CGAKQSAETLYF.

As concerns this clone: Mouse gene names and germline throughout. The read ends 1 residue shy of where the CDR3 ends; the end is completed using the germline J gene. This specimen includes other DNA sequences encoding the same CDR3. The V and J genes are TRBV19 and TRBJ2-3; 9 bases fit TRBD2. Trimming at V came to 1 base and at J to 3 bases, leaving 0 bases not matched to a gene. Per the germline V gene, CDR1 is FNHDT and CDR2 is SITEND (reference sequence). The CDR3 is 14 residues long. The covered CDR3 bases are TGTGCCAGCAGTATACTGGGGGGGGCAGAAACGCTGTAT. This translates into CASSILGGAETLY. The CDR3 in full is CASSILGGAETLYF. Supplemented by reference TRBV19 and TRBJ2-3, the full variable domain reads GGIITQTPKFLIGQEGQKLTLKCQQNFNHDTMYWYRQDSGKGLRLIYYSITENDLQKGDLSEGYDASREKKSSFSLTVTSAQKNEMAVFLCASSILGGAETLYFGSGTRLTVL.

This clone was detected a few times. The gene symbols are mouse symbols. The CDR3 end lies 1 residue beyond the end of the read and is filled in from the germline J gene. The gene calls are TRBV2 and TRBJ1-6; TRBD1 aligns across 7 bases. TRBJ1-6 is designated an ORF whose function remains uncertain. The CDR3 is made up of 16 amino acids. The trim removed 0 bases at V and 4 bases at J, leaving 3 bases unmatched. Germline-derived CDR1 and CDR2 are LGHNA and YSYQKL. The CDR3 bases that were read are TGTGCCAGCAGCCAAGATAGGGGGCTATATAATTCGCCCCTCTAC. This sequence encodes CASSQDRGLYNSPLY. The CDR3, in full, reads CASSQDRGLYNSPLYF.

About this clone itself: Genes and germline are mouse. The DNA ends 1 residue before the CDR3 does, and the rest of the CDR3 is filled in from the germline J gene. The chain employs TRBV3 and TRBJ1-1, with no clear D. The CDR3 has 11 amino acids. Germline CDR1 is SNHLY and CDR2 is FYNGKV (reference sequence). The V gene lost 6 bases and the J gene lost 6 bases, with 8 bases spanning the gap. CDR3 bases read: TGTGCCAGCAGGGGCGGGGCAGAAGTCTTC. Its translation: CASRGGAEVF. The full CDR3 reads CASRGGAEVFF.

This clone has only a few counts. Gene names denote mouse genes. With the read ending 1 residue before the CDR3 end, the germline J gene is used to fill in that end. The chain combines TRBV13-2 with TRBJ1-4; a weak D match, TRBD1 (6 bases). The V gene lost 5 bases and the J gene lost 1 base, with 9 bases spanning the gap. Germline V gives CDR1 NNHNN, CDR2 SYGAGS (reference sequence). The CDR3 contains 14 residues. The DNA read from the CDR3 is TGTGCCAGCGGGGGACAAAATTCCAACGAAAGATTATTT. Protein product: CASGGQNSNERLF. The entire CDR3 reads CASGGQNSNERLFF.

The sample holds a few counts of this clone. Here the gene names and germline are mouse. The read stops 1 residue short of the end of the CDR3; the missing end is completed from the germline J gene. The rearrangement links TRBV13-1 to TRBJ1-4, with D hard to call. Trimming pared 1 base from V and 0 bases from J, leaving 4 bases between. The CDR3 length is 14 residues. Germline V gives CDR1 NSHNY, CDR2 SYGAGN. The CDR3 loop is CASSDQISNERLFF. The DNA read from the CDR3 is TGTGCCAGCAGTGATCAGATTTCCAACGAAAGATTATTT. Full variable domain (missing parts from reference TRBV13-1 and TRBJ1-4): EAAVTQSPRNKVTVTGGNVTLSCRQTNSHNYMYWYRQDTGHGLRLIHYSYGAGNLRIGDVPDGYKATRTTQEDFFLLLELASPSQTSLYFCASSDQISNERLFFGHGTKLSVL.

With respect to this clone: Any gene name here is a mouse gene name. Sequencing ends 1 residue short of the CDR3 end; the germline J gene provides the rest. The V call is TRBV2, the J call TRBJ2-2; the match to TRBD2 covers 10 bases. V shed 4 bases and J 4 bases; nucleotides not matched to a gene: 3. CDR3 size: 15 residues. Germline-derived CDR1 and CDR2 are LGHNA and YSYQKL. The CDR3 sequence is CASSRLGGTTGQLYF. Incomplete CDR3 DNA: TGTGCCAGCAGCCGACTGGGGGGAACCACCGGGCAGCTCTAC.

This clone has just a few counts. Genes and germline come from the mouse. The read terminates 1 residue before the CDR3 end, so the remaining end is supplied by the germline J gene. The chain recombines TRBV31 with TRBJ2-1; 11 nucleotides agree with TRBD2. The CDR3 loop spans 16 amino acids. The germline CDR1 and CDR2 sequences are GKSSPN and SITVG. V lost 3 bases and J lost 1; bases outside the gene matches: 5. The CDR3 bases that were read are TGTGCCTGGAGCCCTAGGGACTGGGGGAACTATGCTGAGCAGTTC. Translating gives CAWSPRDWGNYAEQF. The complete CDR3 protein is CAWSPRDWGNYAEQFF.

On this clone itself: Mouse names are used for the genes. The CDR3 goes on 1 residue after the read ends, and that part is filled in from the germline J gene. The V call is TRBV13-1, the J call TRBJ2-1; no firm D call. This CDR3 spans 11 amino acids. CDR1 and CDR2 (germline): NSHNY, SYGAGN. The V and J ends lost 5 bases and 6 bases respectively, with 6 bases between them. The covered CDR3 bases are TGTGCCAGCAGGGGAGTTGCTGAGCAGTTC. Encoded protein: CASRGVAEQF. The whole CDR3 sequence is CASRGVAEQFF.

This clone came up a few times. The genes and germline here are from mouse. The observed sequence ends 1 residue before the CDR3 terminus, with the missing tail filled in from the germline J gene. The chain employs TRBV19 and TRBJ2-7, with 7 positions matching TRBD1. The CDR3 runs 12 residues. Trimming took 5 bases from V and 4 from J; bases not matched to a gene: 3. Per the germline V gene, CDR1 is FNHDT and CDR2 is SITEND (reference sequence). Incomplete CDR3 DNA: TGTGCCAGCAGGAGACAGGGTTATGAACAGTAC. This encodes CASRRQGYEQY. The complete CDR3 reads CASRRQGYEQYF.

Regarding this clone: The gene names here belong to mouse. The CDR3 end is not reached by the read, which stops 1 residue before it; the germline J gene fills it in. This sequence joins TRBV2 and TRBJ2-1; TRBD1 agrees at 9 bases. The CDR3 has 15 amino acids. After removal of 1 base from V and 3 bases from J, the junction contained 1 base not matched to a gene. Per the germline V gene, CDR1 is LGHNA and CDR2 is YSYQKL. CDR3 in amino acids: CASSQGTGVYAEQFF. CDR3 DNA (partial): TGTGCCAGCAGCCAAGGGACAGGGGTCTATGCTGAGCAGTTC.

As concerns this clone: Mouse gene names and germline throughout. The read terminates 1 residue before the CDR3 end, so the remaining end is supplied by the germline J gene. This chain joins TRBV26 and TRBJ2-1, with 7 bases identical to TRBD1. The V gene end was trimmed by 6 bases and the J gene end by 3 bases; junction bases not matched to a gene: 8. The length of the CDR3 is 15 residues. The germline gives CDR1 KGHPV, CDR2 FQNQEV (reference sequence). CDR3 loop: CASSRTWDSYAEQFF. Incomplete CDR3 DNA: TGTGCCAGCAGCCGAACTTGGGACAGCTATGCTGAGCAGTTC.

With respect to this clone: Mouse gene names apply. The read stops 1 residue short of the end of the CDR3; the missing end is completed from the germline J gene. This chain uses TRBV1 with TRBJ1-1; 11 bases map to TRBD1. The CDR3 loop spans 14 amino acids. V dropped 3 bases and J dropped 5; count of bases not matched to a gene: 2. Germline CDR1 and CDR2: NSQYPW and LRSPGD (reference sequence). The CDR3 reads CTCSAGQGATEVFF. Incomplete CDR3 DNA: TGCACCTGCAGTGCCGGACAGGGGGCAACAGAAGTCTTC.

As regards this clone: Gene and germline names: mouse. The missing CDR3 end, 1 residue past where the read stops, is filled in from the germline J gene. The chain is built from TRBV2 and TRBJ2-5; D gene unclear. The V gene lost 1 base and the J gene lost 4 bases, with 6 bases spanning the gap. The CDR3 is 13 amino acids. The germline V gene has CDR1 LGHNA and CDR2 YSYQKL. The DNA read from the CDR3 is TGTGCCAGCAGCCAAGTCTCGGAAGACACCCAGTAC. As protein: CASSQVSEDTQY. The CDR3 reads in full as CASSQVSEDTQYF.

About this clone: Mouse gene names apply. Read coverage stops 1 residue before the CDR3 terminus; the germline J gene supplies the remainder. V and J are TRBV16 and TRBJ2-3, with 8 bases that match TRBD2. Unmatched junction bases numbered 2, after V lost 6 bases and J lost 0 bases. CDR3 size: 14 residues. Germline V gene data show CDR1 as SGHSA and CDR2 as FRNQAP. The CDR3 loop is CASRLGASAETLYF. The sequenced part of the CDR3 DNA is TGTGCAAGCAGACTGGGGGCTAGTGCAGAAACGCTGTAT.

Details on this clone: Gene names and germline refer to mouse. The sequenced part of the CDR3 DNA is TGTGCCAGCAGTCCCCAGGGGACTGCCTATAATTCGCCCCTCTAC. Its translation: CASSPQGTAYNSPLY. The complete CDR3 sequence is CASSPQGTAYNSPLYF. The chain is built from TRBV19 and TRBJ1-6, with D perhaps matching TRBD1 (6 bases). The read ends 1 residue before the CDR3 terminus; that terminus is restored from the germline J gene. TRBJ1-6 is recorded as an ORF, its role being uncertain. The germline CDR1 and CDR2 sequences are FNHDT and SITEND (reference sequence). The CDR3 sequence is 16 residues long. The V end lost 4 bases, the J end lost 2 bases, and 13 bases lay between the germline ends.

Regarding this clone: Gene labels here are mouse ones. The read comes to an end 1 residue before the CDR3 does, leaving the germline J gene to fill in the end. The chain carries TRBV12-1 and TRBJ2-4, with 7 bases matching TRBD2. Trimming took 1 base from V and 0 from J; bases not matched to a gene: 6. Germline CDR1 is SGHSN and CDR2 is HYEKVE. The length of the CDR3 is 16 residues. CDR3 in amino acids: CASSLGGRVSQNTLYF. CDR3 DNA (partial): TGTGCCAGCTCTCTTGGGGGGAGGGTTAGTCAAAACACCTTGTAC.

Notes on this clone: The genes and germline here are from mouse. With the read ending 1 residue before the CDR3 end, the germline J gene is used to fill in that end. The chain links TRBV16 to TRBJ2-3; D gene unclear. With 0 bases removed from V and 5 bases from J, the gap between germline ends came to 3 bases. This CDR3 has 12 amino acids. Germline V gene lookup returns CDR1 SGHSA and CDR2 FRNQAP. This CDR3 is CASSLDIETLYF. The DNA read from the CDR3 is TGTGCAAGCAGCTTAGATATAGAAACGCTGTAT. Full variable domain (remainder filled in from reference TRBV16 and TRBJ2-3): NAGVIQTPRHKVTGKGQEATLWCEPISGHSAVFWYRQTIVQGLEFLTYFRNQAPIDDSGMPKERFSAQMPNQSHSTLKIQSTQPQDSAVYLCASSLDIETLYFGSGTRLTVL.

This clone was seen a handful of times. Mouse gene names apply. CDR3 DNA (partial): TGTGCCTGGAGTCTAGACTGGGGGGACCAGTAC. It translates to CAWSLDWGDQY. The CDR3 reads in full as CAWSLDWGDQYF. The V and J genes are TRBV31 and TRBJ2-5; the match to TRBD2 covers 10 bases. From the germline J gene comes the end of the CDR3, since the read stops 1 residue before it. J was trimmed by 11 bases and V by 0 bases; bases with no gene match: 2. CDR1 and CDR2 from the germline V gene are GKSSPN and SITVG. This CDR3 spans 12 amino acids.

As concerns this clone: The gene names here belong to mouse. The read halts 1 residue ahead of the CDR3 end, with the missing end drawn from the germline J gene. The rearrangement uses TRBV13-1 and TRBJ1-1; 7 nucleotides agree with TRBD1. Looked up from germline, CDR1 is NSHNY and CDR2 is SYGAGN. The trim removed 3 bases at V and 1 base at J, leaving 3 bases unmatched. This CDR3 region has 14 residues. Here the CDR3 reads CASSGGQENTEVFF. The DNA read from the CDR3 is TGTGCCAGCAGTGGCGGACAGGAAAACACAGAAGTCTTC.